This T cell receptor beta chain was retrieved from a study of regulatory T cells in long-lasting Graves disease. The study's findings and limits: Persistent Graves' disease cases displayed lower TCR diversity than newly diagnosed ones. It was possible that the small sample size reduced accuracy.

Time point described: persistent/refractory GD, antithyroid drugs over 5 years with positive TRAb. RNA extracted from PBMCs served as the sequencing template. Through Arm-PCR of CDR3 regions and iRepertoire HTBI primers, TCR beta libraries were built. Using its own MiXCR run on the multiplex PCR reads, TCRdb lists one record per CDR3 protein. The profile shows 350,000 to 500,000 distinct CDR3 sequences, 21% of them singletons. At least ten counts were recorded for this clonotype. Its specificity is not known. Trimming took 6 bases from V and 6 from J, leaving 9 bases between them. CDR3 length: 11 amino acids. Germline V gives CDR1 DFQATT, CDR2 SNEGSKA (reference sequence).

V gene TRBV20-1 combines with J gene TRBJ1-5, with D unclear. This receptor was obtained from a female donor with Graves disease. Sequenced material: peripheral blood mononuclear cells (PBMCs), taken when the disease was refractory, from a patient treated with antithyroid drugs. The CDR3 sequence is CSAGRSQPQHF. CDR3 nucleotides: TGCAGTGCCGGGCGTTCTCAGCCCCAGCATTTT.